A single sample gave rise to the 25 T cell receptor beta chains below, sequenced in a study of post-analysis software for immune sequencing data (dated by TCRdb to the mid-2010s). Study-wide conclusions, independent of this receptor: Patients showed significantly higher frequencies than controls for a handful of TRBV segments, among them TRBV5-6, TRBV5-1 and TRBV20-1.

The method behind the library was PCR. Instrument used: Illumina HiSeq 2500. Unique molecular identifiers were incorporated into TCR beta cDNA libraries to reduce PCR and sequencing biases. The public sequencing data were trimmed at Q25 with fastp and processed into clonotypes with MiXCR by TCRdb, which kept only in-frame beta chains. One record per CDR3 amino acid sequence lists the most common genes and DNA. In all, the sample holds about 820,000 distinct CDR3 sequences, and roughly 50% of those were seen once. The ten largest clones represent over 4% of the sample. These receptors have no known antigen. The sequencing input was blood. The receptors shown here come from a girl aged 5-17 years with multiple sclerosis.

The V and J genes are TRBV25-1 and TRBJ2-5; the D gene is possibly TRBD2 (5 bases). This CDR3 comprises 13 residues. Germline CDR1 reads MGHDK; CDR2 reads SYGVNS. V gave up 3 bases and J gave up 2 bases, with 7 bases separating them. CDR3 DNA: TGTGCCAGCAGTGATTGGGAGCAAGAGACCCAGTACTTC. This gives the protein CASSDWEQETQYF.

This sequence joins TRBV12-3 or TRBV12-4 and TRBJ2-4, with TRBD2 matching 8 bases. The CDR3 totals 16 residues. With V trimmed by 1 base and J by 0 bases, 2 bases remained unmatched. The CDR3 DNA reads as TGTGCCAGCAGTTTAGGGCTAGCGGGAGCCAAAAACATTCAGTACTTC. Protein: CASSLGLAGAKNIQYF.

This clonotype was counted a few times. The V and J genes are TRBV7-2 and TRBJ2-1, with TRBD1 matching over 10 bases. The DNA matches TRBJ2-7 better at its end, which makes the J call doubtful. Germline lookup yields CDR1 SGHTA and CDR2 FQGNSA. The CDR3 length is 16 residues. CDR3 amino acids: CASSRGLGQGLNEQYF. The CDR3 DNA sequence: TGTGCCAGCAGCCGAGGTCTGGGACAGGGGCTTAACGAGCAGTACTTC.

This rearrangement joins TRBV5-1 to TRBJ2-7; 14 nucleotides agree with TRBD2. V gave up 4 bases and J gave up 9 bases; unmatched junction bases: 6. Per germline, CDR1 SGHRS and CDR2 YFSETQ. The length of the CDR3 is 14 residues. CDR3 residues: CASSDGTSGGSQYF. CDR3 nucleotides: TGCGCCAGCAGCGACGGGACTAGCGGGGGTTCGCAGTACTTC. Looking up the rest from reference TRBV5-1 and TRBJ2-7 gives the full variable domain: KAGVTQTPRYLIKTRGQQVTLSCSPISGHRSVSWYQQTPGQGLQFLFEYFSETQRNKGNFPGRFSGRQFSNSRSEMNVSTLELGDSALYLCASSDGTSGGSQYFGPGTRLTVT.

CDR3 loop: CASRTGVRQYF. The CDR3 DNA sequence: TGTGCCAGCAGAACAGGGGTGAGGCAGTACTTC. The chain has TRBV6-5 and TRBJ2-5; the match to TRBD1 covers 7 bases. The CDR3 is 11 amino acids. Germline V lookup: CDR1 MNHEY, CDR2 SVGAGI. J was trimmed by 11 bases and V by 6 bases; bases with no gene match: 6.

The gene calls are TRBV24-1 and TRBJ2-1; D perhaps matches TRBD1 (6 bases). The germline V gene encodes CDR1 KGHDR and CDR2 SFDVKD. The CDR3 is 16 amino acids. The ends were cut back, 4 bases at V and 7 bases at J, with 19 bases in the middle. The DNA for the CDR3 is TGTGCCACCAGTGACCCCACCCGACAGGTTGGGAATGAGCAGTTCTTC. This codes for CATSDPTRQVGNEQFF.

V is TRBV7-3 and J is TRBJ2-1; 8 positions match TRBD2. Germline CDR1 SGHTA, CDR2 FQGTGA. Germline trimming cut 0 bases from V and 2 bases from J; bases unmatched to any gene: 3. The CDR3 is 16 residues long. Here the CDR3 DNA reads TGTGCCAGCAGCTTAACGGAAGCGGGGGCCTACAATGAGCAGTTCTTC. Residues: CASSLTEAGAYNEQFF.

The V call is TRBV12-3 or TRBV12-4, the J call TRBJ2-7; the match to TRBD1 covers 7 bases. Trimming cost V 2 bases and J 7 bases; bases outside gene matches: 5. The CDR3 has 13 amino acids. CDR3 loop: CASSLRGPGEQYF. In DNA, the CDR3 is TGTGCCAGCAGTTTAAGGGGGCCCGGGGAGCAGTACTTC.

The chain uses TRBV9 and TRBJ2-2; possibly TRBD1 for D (5 bases). With 4 bases removed from V and 5 bases from J, the gap between germline ends came to 15 bases. The CDR3 runs 15 residues. In germline, CDR1 is SGDLS, CDR2 YYNGEE. The CDR3 nucleotides are TGTGCCAGCAGCACCCAGGGCAGGGTGACCGGGGAGCTGTTTTTT. As protein: CASSTQGRVTGELFF.

This clonotype was counted only a few times. J is TRBJ2-4 and V is TRBV20-1, with TRBD1 matching 7 bases. This CDR3 is 14 amino acids long. The junction had 3 bases not matched to a gene; V was cut back by 3 bases and J by 1 base. Germline V gene lookup returns CDR1 DFQATT and CDR2 SNEGSKA (reference sequence). As DNA, the CDR3 is TGCAGTGCTAGGCAGGGACAGGCCAAAAACATTCAGTACTTC. Protein: CSARQGQAKNIQYF.

This clonotype has just a few counts. The chain is built from TRBV5-1 and TRBJ2-7; D uncertain. V dropped 0 bases and J dropped 3 bases, with 7 bases sitting between them. The germline CDR1 and CDR2 sequences are SGHRS and YFSETQ. The CDR3 runs to 13 residues. The CDR3 spells CASSLEPYYEQYF. CDR3 nucleotide sequence: TGCGCCAGCAGCTTGGAACCCTACTACGAGCAGTACTTC.

J is TRBJ2-2 and V is TRBV10-3; D uncertain. CDR1 is ENHRY, CDR2 SYGVKD, per germline. V was cut by 10 bases and J by 2 bases, with 11 bases left in between. CDR3 length equals 13 residues. CDR3 nucleotide sequence: TGTGCCAGCTCCGGGTCAAACACCGGGGAGCTGTTTTTT. This sequence encodes CASSGSNTGELFF.

V gene TRBV28 combines with J gene TRBJ2-1; 8 bases map to TRBD1. CDR3 length: 15 amino acids. The V segment lost 7 bases and the J segment 6 bases; nucleotides outside the gene matches: 11. Per the germline V gene, CDR1 is MDHEN and CDR2 is SYDVKM. This CDR3 is CASKTPGGSLNEQFF. CDR3 coding DNA: TGTGCCAGCAAAACCCCAGGGGGCTCCCTCAATGAGCAGTTCTTC.

The CDR3 DNA sequence: TGTGCCAGCAGCTTATGGTCTAGCGAGGCAGATACGCAGTATTTT. Translation: CASSLWSSEADTQYF. This sequence joins TRBV7-3 and TRBJ2-3, with a tentative D call TRBD2 (6 bases). Germline loops: CDR1 SGHTA, CDR2 FQGTGA. The CDR3 runs to 15 residues. V gave up 2 bases and J gave up 4 bases, with 13 bases separating them.

This clonotype was counted a few times. The rearrangement links TRBV20-1 to TRBJ2-5, with 8 nucleotides matching TRBD1. CDR1 is DFQATT, CDR2 SNEGSKA, per germline (reference sequence). The CDR3 extends over 12 amino acids. V dropped 4 bases and J dropped 4; count of bases not matched to a gene: 2. CDR3 protein: CSATQGGETQYF. CDR3 DNA: TGCAGTGCTACACAGGGGGGAGAGACCCAGTACTTC.

The chain recombines TRBV27 with TRBJ1-5, with D unclear. The ends were cut back, 4 bases at V and 5 bases at J, with 9 bases in the middle. Germline V gene sequence: CDR1 MNHEY, CDR2 SMNVEV (reference sequence). The CDR3 has 13 residues. The CDR3 sequence: CASSWGRDQPQHF. CDR3 in DNA: TGTGCCAGCAGTTGGGGAAGGGATCAGCCCCAGCATTTT.

The rearrangement joins TRBV7-8 to TRBJ2-5; TRBD2 agrees at 9 bases. The better agreement between TRBJ2-7 and the DNA end casts doubt on the J call. This CDR3 has 15 amino acids. The germline V gene has CDR1 SGHVS and CDR2 FQNEAQ. For the CDR3, the DNA is TGTGCCAGCAGCCATCTAGCGGGATCTGCCTACGAGCAGTACTTC. It translates to CASSHLAGSAYEQYF.

J is TRBJ2-7 and V is TRBV6-2 or TRBV6-3, with 8 positions matching TRBD2. J lost 6 bases, V lost 5 bases, and 9 bases had no gene match. Germline CDR1 and CDR2: MNHEY and SVGEGT. The CDR3 length is 14 residues. This CDR3 is CASSGRSSGSEQYF. The CDR3 nucleotides are TGTGCCAGCAGTGGCAGGTCTAGCGGGTCCGAGCAGTACTTC.

V gene TRBV7-2 combines with J gene TRBJ2-1; D remains ambiguous. Germline V gene data show CDR1 as SGHTA and CDR2 as FQGNSA. Trimming pared 1 base from V and 6 bases from J, leaving 7 bases between. The CDR3 is 13 amino acids. The CDR3 here is CASSLDPRNEQFF. In DNA form, the CDR3 reads TGTGCCAGCAGCTTAGATCCCCGCAATGAGCAGTTCTTC.

The CDR3 loop reads CASRGQGGQETQYF. Here the CDR3 DNA reads TGCGCCAGCAGAGGCCAGGGAGGGCAAGAGACCCAGTACTTC. This chain connects TRBV5-1 to TRBJ2-5; 7 nucleotides align to TRBD2. This CDR3 region has 14 residues. From germline, CDR1 is SGHRS and CDR2 YFSETQ. The V gene end was trimmed by 5 bases and the J gene end by 2 bases; junction bases not matched to a gene: 6.

This clonotype was observed a few times. This CDR3 is CASSYRDSSNYGYTF. The CDR3 coding sequence is TGTGCCAGCAGTTATCGAGACAGCTCTAACTATGGCTACACCTTC. J is TRBJ1-2 and V is TRBV12-3 or TRBV12-4, with D maybe TRBD1 (5 bases). The CDR3 consists of 15 residues. V lost 4 bases to trimming and J lost 0 bases, with 12 bases between them.

In the case of this clonotype: A read error may account for a junction end that differs from germline. The chain has TRBV20-1 and TRBJ2-5; 9 nucleotides match TRBD1. The end of the DNA fits TRBJ2-7 better, so the J call may be wrong. The CDR3 is 13 amino acids. In germline, CDR1 is DFQATT, CDR2 SNEGSKA (reference sequence). The CDR3 loop reads CGAKDRGYYEQYF. CDR3 sequence (DNA): TGCGGTGCTAAGGACAGGGGTTACTACGAGCAGTACTTC.

This clonotype showed up just a few times. The V call is TRBV20-1, the J call TRBJ2-3; possibly TRBD1 for D (5 bases). From germline, CDR1 is DFQATT and CDR2 SNEGSKA (reference sequence). Between the trimmed V and J ends, which lost 5 bases and 6 bases, there was a span of 12 bases. This CDR3 comprises 12 residues. The chain's CDR3 is CSAVGAPDTQYF. CDR3 DNA sequence: TGCAGTGCTGTTGGGGCGCCGGATACGCAGTATTTT.

The CDR3 reads CASSFAGHAGELFF. CDR3 nucleotides: TGTGCCAGCAGTTTTGCAGGGCACGCCGGGGAGCTGTTTTTT. The chain has TRBV27 and TRBJ2-2; maybe TRBD1 (5 bases). This CDR3 region has 14 residues. V lost 3 bases and J 6 bases, leaving 11 bases between the germline ends. CDR1 and CDR2 (germline): MNHEY, SMNVEV (reference sequence).

The chain joins TRBV10-3 to TRBJ1-2; weak D call: TRBD1 (6 bases). Per germline, CDR1 ENHRY and CDR2 SYGVKD. V shed 2 bases and J shed 3 bases, with 13 bases lying between them. The CDR3 runs to 15 residues. This CDR3 reads CAISEEGGPHYGYTF. The CDR3 DNA is TGTGCCATCAGTGAGGAAGGGGGGCCGCACTATGGCTACACCTTC.